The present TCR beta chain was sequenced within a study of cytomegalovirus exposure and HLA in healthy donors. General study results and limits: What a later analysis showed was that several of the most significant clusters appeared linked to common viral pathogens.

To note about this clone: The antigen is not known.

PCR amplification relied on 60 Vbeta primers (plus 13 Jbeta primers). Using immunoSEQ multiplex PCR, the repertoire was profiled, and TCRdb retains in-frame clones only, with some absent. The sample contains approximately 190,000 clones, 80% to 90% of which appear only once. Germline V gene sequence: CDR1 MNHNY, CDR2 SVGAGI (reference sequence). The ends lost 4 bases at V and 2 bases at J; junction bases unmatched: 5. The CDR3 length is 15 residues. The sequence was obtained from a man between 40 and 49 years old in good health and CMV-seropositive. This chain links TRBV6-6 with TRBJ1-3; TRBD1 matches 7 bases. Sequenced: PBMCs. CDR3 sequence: CASSSTGLTGNTIYF. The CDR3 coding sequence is TGTGCCAGCAGTTCGACAGGGCTCACTGGAAACACCATATATTTT.